The 16 T cell receptor beta chains in this list originate from one sample, sequenced in a study of T cells in Graves' hyperthyroidism and ophthalmopathy. RNA transcripts yielded amplified TCR beta CDR3 regions. Primed by the HTBI set, a first-round RT-PCR was run on the TCR CDR3. One entry per CDR3 protein, called by TCRdb with MiXCR from the multiplex PCR reads. The repertoire consists of 480,000 or so distinct CDR3 sequences, with 40% to 55% occurring once and the leading ten covering around 44%. The sequenced sample was peripheral blood or thyroid tissue (not recorded which). The receptors derive from an adult woman with Graves' disease, either hyperthyroidism or ophthalmopathy (not recorded which).

The rearrangement joins TRBV14 to TRBJ2-7, with D tentatively TRBD1 (6 bases). V shed 4 bases and J shed 3 bases, with 16 bases lying between them. CDR3 length: 15 residues. Germline-derived CDR1 and CDR2 are SGHDN and FVKESK. CDR3 residues: CASSRYRQAGYEQYF. The CDR3 region has the DNA TGTGCCAGCAGCCGGTATAGACAGGCGGGCTACGAGCAGTACTTC.

This clonotype is a singleton in its sample. This rearrangement joins TRBV29-1 to TRBJ1-2; TRBD1 matches at 8 bases. Germline CDR1 reads SQVTM; CDR2 reads ANQGSEA. The CDR3 is 13 amino acids. Losses at the gene ends were 4 bases for V and 4 bases for J; bases not matched to a gene: 5. The CDR3 sequence is CSVAGTGPYGYTF. CDR3 DNA sequence: TGCAGCGTTGCCGGGACAGGACCCTATGGCTACACCTTC.

The chain is built from TRBV7-9 and TRBJ1-1, with D uncertain. This CDR3 contains 13 residues. Trimming removed 5 bases at V and 4 bases at J, with 11 bases between. Germline lookup yields CDR1 SEHNR and CDR2 FQNEAQ (reference sequence). Here the CDR3 reads CASSVLRGTEAFF. The CDR3 coding sequence is TGTGCCAGCAGCGTCCTCCGAGGCACTGAAGCTTTCTTT.

This clonotype was counted at least ten times. The chain is built from TRBV18 and TRBJ1-6; 9 bases line up with TRBD1. This CDR3 is built from 15 residues. Germline V gene lookup returns CDR1 KGHSH and CDR2 LQKENI. V lost 3 bases to trimming and J lost 5 bases; unmatched junction nucleotides: 2. The CDR3 region is CASSPRQGDNSPLHF. The CDR3 coding sequence is TGTGCCAGCTCACCGCGACAGGGGGATAATTCACCCCTCCACTTT.

DNA of the CDR3: TGTGCCAGCAGTTTATTGGGTGACAGGCTAGAGCAGTACTTC. This gives the protein CASSLLGDRLEQYF. This chain joins TRBV2 and TRBJ2-7; perhaps TRBD1 as D (6 bases). V lost 5 bases, J lost 7 bases, and 18 bases lay in between. CDR1 SNHLY and CDR2 FYNNEI come from the germline V gene. The CDR3 has 14 residues.

This clonotype was observed a single time. The chain uses TRBV15 and TRBJ1-2, with TRBD1 as a possible D gene (5 bases). V lost 1 base and J 4 bases, leaving 13 bases between the germline ends. This CDR3 is 15 amino acids long. Germline-derived CDR1 and CDR2 are LNHNV and YYDKDF (reference sequence). CDR3 loop: CATSRVAGSTYGYTF. The CDR3 nucleotides are TGTGCCACCAGCAGAGTTGCAGGGAGTACCTATGGCTACACCTTC.

In its sample, this clonotype was seen many times. The chain employs TRBV10-1 and TRBJ2-7, with a tentative D call TRBD2 (6 bases). This CDR3 region has 14 residues. The germline CDR1 and CDR2 sequences are WNHNN and SYGVQD (reference sequence). Trimming pared 8 bases from V and 0 bases from J, leaving 14 bases between. The CDR3 spells CASSNRESSYEQYF. CDR3 in DNA: TGCGCCAGCTCAAATCGGGAGAGCTCCTACGAGCAGTACTTC.

Only a few counts were recorded for this clonotype. The V and J genes are TRBV3-1 and TRBJ1-3; D might be TRBD1 (5 bases). CDR3 size: 14 residues. Germline loops: CDR1 LGHDT, CDR2 YNNKEL (reference sequence). With 2 bases removed from V and 1 base from J, the gap between germline ends came to 6 bases. CDR3: CASSQRGSGNTIYF. CDR3 DNA sequence: TGTGCCAGCAGCCAAAGGGGTTCTGGAAACACCATATATTTT.

In its sample, this clonotype was seen a few times. This chain uses TRBV2 with TRBJ2-5, with a weak D call TRBD1 (6 bases). CDR3 length: 12 amino acids. V lost 6 bases to trimming and J lost 9 bases, with 14 bases between them. Germline lookup yields CDR1 SNHLY and CDR2 FYNNEI. CDR3 coding DNA: TGTGCCAGCAGCGAGGACAGTGAGCCCCAGTACTTC. Protein: CASSEDSEPQYF.

This clonotype was observed at least ten times. This chain connects TRBV25-1 to TRBJ1-6; possibly TRBD1 for D (6 bases). Trimming left V 0 bases short and J 10 bases short, with 13 bases between. The germline CDR1 and CDR2 sequences are MGHDK and SYGVNS. The CDR3 loop spans 15 amino acids. For the CDR3, the DNA is TGTGCCAGCAGTGAATATCAGGGGAGGTGGTCACCCCTCCACTTT. Residues: CASSEYQGRWSPLHF.

This clonotype was seen only a few times. This chain joins TRBV10-2 and TRBJ1-2; D remains ambiguous. Germline loops: CDR1 WSHSY, CDR2 SAAADI. The CDR3 sequence is 12 residues long. Deletions cut 4 bases from V and 3 bases from J, with 6 bases between. The CDR3 here is CASSGSYYGYTF. The CDR3 bases are TGCGCCAGCAGTGGCAGCTACTATGGCTACACCTTC.

The V gene is TRBV11-2, the J gene TRBJ1-6; 9 nucleotides align to TRBD1. Trimming took 5 bases from V and 7 from J; bases not matched to a gene: 6. CDR3 size: 15 residues. Germline V gives CDR1 SGHAT, CDR2 FQNNGV. In DNA, the CDR3 is TGTGCCAGCAGCGTCCGAGACAGGGGGAATTCACCCCTCCACTTT. Translating gives CASSVRDRGNSPLHF.

The gene calls are TRBV2 and TRBJ2-7; D is unresolved. The closer fit of TRBJ2-1 to the DNA end suggests the J call may be wrong. Germline V lookup: CDR1 SNHLY, CDR2 FYNNEI. The CDR3 runs to 12 residues. CDR3: CASSERRHEQFF. In DNA, the CDR3 is TGTGCCAGCAGTGAGAGGCGACATGAGCAGTTCTTC.

This clonotype has a count of ten or more. Here the CDR3 reads CASSSGTDRSYGYTF. CDR3 sequence (DNA): TGTGCCAGCAGTTCCGGGACAGATCGAAGTTATGGCTACACCTTC. The gene calls are TRBV6-5 and TRBJ1-2; 7 bases align to TRBD1. The CDR3 length is 15 residues. Germline loops: CDR1 MNHEY, CDR2 SVGAGI. J was trimmed by 5 bases and V by 4 bases; bases with no gene match: 10.

The CDR3 protein is CASSFNEVQETQYF. The CDR3 DNA follows: TGTGCCAGCAGCTTCAATGAAGTTCAAGAGACCCAGTACTTC. This chain uses TRBV7-8 with TRBJ2-5; D remains ambiguous. Trimming shortened V by 3 bases and J by 2 bases, and 10 bases separated the two germline ends. Per germline, CDR1 SGHVS and CDR2 FQNEAQ. The length of the CDR3 is 14 residues.

This chain joins TRBV7-8 and TRBJ1-5, with TRBD1 as a possible D gene (6 bases). Trimming took off 1 base at V and 5 bases at J, with 12 bases between the two ends. The CDR3 loop spans 15 amino acids. Germline V gene sequence: CDR1 SGHVS, CDR2 FQNEAQ. The CDR3 nucleotides are TGTGCCAGCAGCTTAGGGCAGGGGCTGCATCAGCCCCAGCATTTT. Translation gives CASSLGQGLHQPQHF.